This TCR beta chain was identified in a study of blood T cell repertoires in COVID-19. Study-level background: T cells, B-cell-depleted T cells, or PBMCs supplied cDNA or gDNA.

The V end was cut by 6 bases, the J end by 2 bases, with 13 bases between. This CDR3 is built from 15 residues. Germline V gene sequence: CDR1 LNHDA, CDR2 SQIVND (reference sequence). Living in 24 US areas, the participants were between roughly 18 and 89 years of age. Participant-reported clinical history was the basis for cohort assignment. This clone was observed a few times. Original processing methods: Counts of nucleated cells, estimated from reference gene primer amplification, were obtained. Clones were read by immunoSEQ multiplex PCR, and TCRdb kept only the in-frame ones, dropping some. V and J calls and clone size come straight from that table; D and trimming were deduced from the DNA. The sample holds about 240,000 clones, 85% to 90% seen once.

The clonotype originates from a woman aged 25 to 39 who had recovered from COVID-19. The sample consisted of PBMCs or T cells enriched from blood (not recorded which). This rearrangement joins TRBV19 to TRBJ1-4, with D unresolved. The CDR3: CASRREIRTNEKLFF. The DNA for the CDR3 is TGTGCCAGTAGGCGCGAGATTCGGACTAATGAAAAACTGTTTTTT.